The entry that follows covers one T cell receptor beta chain sequence. There are a few counts of this clonotype. It has no known antigen specificity. No base quality information exists; no much larger clone differs at one position. The germline V gene provides CDR1 MGHRA and CDR2 YSYEKL. Reading from cysteine to phenylalanine, the CDR3 counts 15 amino acids. Only the CDR3 DNA is retained, 45 bases long and in frame from the first base. V is pared back by 0 bases and J by 4 bases, with 12 bases lying between the germline termini. These data come from a study of CD8 T cells in ankylosing spondylitis listed by TCRdb under 2017. For the wider study: The study profiled T cell receptor beta repertoires in healthy donors and ankylosing spondylitis patients to find disease-linked TCR variants. The whole study cohort included 95 to 130 healthy donors and roughly 24 ankylosing spondylitis patients. Peripheral blood was sampled, and synovial fluid was additionally collected from ankylosing spondylitis patients. What the work shows at the level of the full study, not this receptor alone: The disease-linked clones were reported to be significantly enriched in matched synovial fluid samples from ankylosing spondylitis patients. A TCR beta motif of several highly homologous amino acid variants appeared characteristic of blood from ankylosing spondylitis patients. Some TCR beta motif variants had previously been reported in synovial fluid and blood of reactive arthritis patients, which suggested common disease-initiation mechanisms. The disease-linked clones showed a CD8+ phenotype and occurred at relatively low frequencies in peripheral blood.

Sequencing took place on an Illumina HiSeq 2500. Quantitative 5'-RACE with molecular barcodes was used to prepare TCR beta libraries. Per the original workflow: A new computational method, built on a probabilistic model of VDJ rearrangement, was used to identify disease-linked TCR variants. In-frame beta chains were kept once TCRdb had trimmed the public reads at Q25 with fastp and called clones with MiXCR. Each entry is one CDR3 protein sequence, shown with its most common DNA and genes. The V and J calls here are based on TCRdb, not the publication. For this sample the table gives some 350,000 distinct CDR3 sequences, of which approximately 14% were detected only once. The ten largest clones represent approximately 0.99% of the sample.

What was sequenced was blood, either unsorted or a sorted T cell fraction (not recorded which). The source is a male donor with ankylosing spondylitis or in good health (not recorded which). The chain is made from TRBV4-1 and TRBJ1-1; the D gene is perhaps TRBD1, on 5 matching bases. The bases are TGCGCCAGCAGCCAAGAAGTATCAGGGTCCACTGAAGCTTTCTTT. It codes for CASSQEVSGSTEAFF.